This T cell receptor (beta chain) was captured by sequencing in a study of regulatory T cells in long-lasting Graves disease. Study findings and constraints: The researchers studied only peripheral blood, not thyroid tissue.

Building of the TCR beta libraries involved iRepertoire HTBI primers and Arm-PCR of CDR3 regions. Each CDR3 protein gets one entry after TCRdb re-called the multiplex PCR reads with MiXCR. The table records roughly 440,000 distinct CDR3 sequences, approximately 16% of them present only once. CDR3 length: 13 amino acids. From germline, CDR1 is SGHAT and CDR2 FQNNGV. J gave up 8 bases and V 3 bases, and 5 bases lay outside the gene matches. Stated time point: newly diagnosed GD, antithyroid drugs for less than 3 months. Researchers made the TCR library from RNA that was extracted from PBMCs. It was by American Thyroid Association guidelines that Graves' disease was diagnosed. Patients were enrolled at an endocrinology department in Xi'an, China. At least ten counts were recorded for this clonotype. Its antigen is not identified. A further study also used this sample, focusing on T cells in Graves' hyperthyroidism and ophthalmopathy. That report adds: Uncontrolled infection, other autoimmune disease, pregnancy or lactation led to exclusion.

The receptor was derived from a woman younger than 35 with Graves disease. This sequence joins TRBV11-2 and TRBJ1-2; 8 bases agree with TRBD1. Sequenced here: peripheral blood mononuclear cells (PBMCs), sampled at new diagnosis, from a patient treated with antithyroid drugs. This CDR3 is CASSFSGGQGYTF. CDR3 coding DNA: TGTGCCAGCAGCTTCTCAGGGGGCCAGGGCTACACCTTC.